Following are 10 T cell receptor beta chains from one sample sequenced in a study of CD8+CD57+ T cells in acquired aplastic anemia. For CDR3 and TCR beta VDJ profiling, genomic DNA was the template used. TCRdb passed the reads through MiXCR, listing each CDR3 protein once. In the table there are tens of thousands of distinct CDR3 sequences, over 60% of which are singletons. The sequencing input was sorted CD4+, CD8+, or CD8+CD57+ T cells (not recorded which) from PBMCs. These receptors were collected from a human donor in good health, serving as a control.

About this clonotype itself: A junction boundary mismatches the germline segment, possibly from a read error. For the CDR3, the DNA is TGCGCCAGCAGCCAAGCTTCCGGGACAGGGGCCCACGAGCAGTACTTC. This translates into CASSQASGTGAHEQYF. The rearrangement links TRBV6-1 to TRBJ2-7; 10 nucleotides match TRBD1. This CDR3 spans 16 amino acids. Germline V lookup: CDR1 MNHNS, CDR2 SASEGT.

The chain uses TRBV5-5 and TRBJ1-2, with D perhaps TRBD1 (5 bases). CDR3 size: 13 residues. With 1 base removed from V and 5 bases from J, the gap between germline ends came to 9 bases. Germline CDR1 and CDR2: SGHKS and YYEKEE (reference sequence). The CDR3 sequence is CASSLPGPYGYTF. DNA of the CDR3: TGTGCCAGCAGCTTGCCGGGACCTTATGGCTACACCTTC.

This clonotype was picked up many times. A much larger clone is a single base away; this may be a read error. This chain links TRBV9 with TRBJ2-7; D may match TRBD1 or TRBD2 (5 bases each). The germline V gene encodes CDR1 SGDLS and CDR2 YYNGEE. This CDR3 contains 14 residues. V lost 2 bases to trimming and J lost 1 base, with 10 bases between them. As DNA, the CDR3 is TGTGCCAGCAGCGTCGGGGCACAATCCTACGAGCAGTACTTC. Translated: CASSVGAQSYEQYF.

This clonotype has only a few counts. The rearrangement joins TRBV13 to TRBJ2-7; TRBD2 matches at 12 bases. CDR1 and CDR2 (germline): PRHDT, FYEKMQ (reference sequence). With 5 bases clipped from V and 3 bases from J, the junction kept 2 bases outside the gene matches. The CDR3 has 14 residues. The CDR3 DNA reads TGTGCCAGCAGCGCGACTAGCGGGAGCTACGAGCAGTACTTC. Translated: CASSATSGSYEQYF. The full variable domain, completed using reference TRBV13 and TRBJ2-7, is AAGVIQSPRHLIKEKRETATLKCYPIPRHDTVYWYQQGPGQDPQFLISFYEKMQSDKGSIPDRFSAQQFSDYHSELNMSSLELGDSALYFCASSATSGSYEQYFGPGTRLTVT.

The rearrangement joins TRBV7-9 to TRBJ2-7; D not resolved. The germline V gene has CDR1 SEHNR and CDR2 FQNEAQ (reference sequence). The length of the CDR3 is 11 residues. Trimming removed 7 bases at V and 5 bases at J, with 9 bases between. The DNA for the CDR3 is TGTGCCAGCACTGGTATGGACGAGCAGTACTTC. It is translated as CASTGMDEQYF.

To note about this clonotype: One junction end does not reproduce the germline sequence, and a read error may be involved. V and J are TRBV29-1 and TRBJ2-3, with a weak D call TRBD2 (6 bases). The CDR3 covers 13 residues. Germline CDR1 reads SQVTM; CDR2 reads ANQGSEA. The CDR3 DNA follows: TGCAGCGTTGAATTAGTCGGGGGAGATACGCAGTACTTT. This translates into CSVELVGGDTQYF.

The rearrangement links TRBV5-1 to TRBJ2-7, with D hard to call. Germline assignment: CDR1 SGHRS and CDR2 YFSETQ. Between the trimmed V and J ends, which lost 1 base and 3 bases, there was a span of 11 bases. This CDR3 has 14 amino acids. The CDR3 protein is CASSLIAEDYEQYF. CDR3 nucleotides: TGCGCCAGCAGCTTGATTGCAGAAGACTACGAGCAGTACTTC.

The CDR3, as DNA: TGTGCCACCGCTAGCGGGAAGGATGCAGATACGCAGTATTTT. This sequence encodes CATASGKDADTQYF. J is TRBJ2-3 and V is TRBV24-1; TRBD2 agrees at 9 bases. The CDR3 covers 14 residues. Germline V gene data show CDR1 as KGHDR and CDR2 as SFDVKD. V trimming: 9 bases; J trimming: 4 bases; junction bases outside the gene matches: 7.

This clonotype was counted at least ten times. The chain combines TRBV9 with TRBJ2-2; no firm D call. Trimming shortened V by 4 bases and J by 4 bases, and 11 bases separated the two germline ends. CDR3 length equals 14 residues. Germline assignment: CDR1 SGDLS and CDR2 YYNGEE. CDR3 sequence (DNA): TGTGCCAGCAGCTTCTCGGTGGGCACCGGGGAGCTGTTTTTT. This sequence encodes CASSFSVGTGELFF.

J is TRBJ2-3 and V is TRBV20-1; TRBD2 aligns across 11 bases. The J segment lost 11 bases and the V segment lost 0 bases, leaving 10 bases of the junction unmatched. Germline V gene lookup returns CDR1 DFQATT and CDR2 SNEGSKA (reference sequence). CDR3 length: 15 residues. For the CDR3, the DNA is TGCAGTGCTAGAGATACTAGCGGGGGAATGAATGAGCAGTATTTT. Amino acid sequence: CSARDTSGGMNEQYF.